This is a list of T cell receptor beta chains from one sample in a study of blood T cell repertoires in COVID-19. The assay was immunoSEQ multiplex PCR, and TCRdb's table has in-frame clones only and misses some. The sample consists of under 150,000 clones, just over 75% of them appearing once. Sequenced sample: peripheral blood. The receptors here all came from a human donor in a cohort sampled during active COVID-19. Both conserved end residues are trimmed from each CDR3. Each record gives: V gene, J gene, CDR3 protein.

TRBV6-6,TRBJ2-3,ASSYSGGGASDTQY
TRBV10-3,TRBJ2-7,AISEWQSYEQY
TRBV7-9,TRBJ2-3,ASSRAGGTDTQY
TRBV10-3,TRBJ1-1,AISVRGRDTEAF
TRBV10-3,TRBJ2-3,AISSDRSTDTQY
TRBV2,TRBJ2-7,ASSERAAGGRQY
TRBV30,TRBJ2-1,AGFDWNSYNEQF
TRBV24-1,TRBJ2-2,ATSAFDRVGTGELF
TRBV30,TRBJ2-3,AWIGSGGPLDTQY
TRBV27,TRBJ2-7,ASSPQGAEYEQY
TRBV6-1,TRBJ1-6,ASSDARNSPLH
TRBV28,TRBJ1-6,ASSFGTGIRSYNSPLH
TRBV5-6,TRBJ2-7,ASSLAGGASFYEQY
TRBV4-2,TRBJ1-1,ASSLQGNTEAF
TRBV3-1/TRBV3-2,TRBJ1-6,ASSPRQSSYNSPLH
TRBV6-1,TRBJ1-1,ASSESPGGGRVEAF
TRBV12-5,TRBJ2-5,ASGLSGTYQETQY
TRBV7-8,TRBJ1-3,ASSPSTGPSGNTIY
TRBV5-6,TRBJ2-7,ASSLSLAWTRMDEQY
TRBV6-5,TRBJ2-7,ASRPGTSGGSKQY
TRBV6-5,TRBJ1-1,ASSRTGNTEAF
TRBV19,TRBJ2-7,ASSRQGAYEQY
TRBV28,TRBJ1-5,ASSLAGGNQPQH
TRBV5-8,TRBJ2-7,ASSFPEGVGRSYEQY
TRBV7-9,TRBJ1-3,ASSFSGDGTIY
TRBV15,TRBJ2-7,ATSGEPGLAISEQY
TRBV24-1,TRBJ1-5,ATSDLYSNQPQH
TRBV12-5,TRBJ2-6,ASAQGLGANVLT
TRBV6-5,TRBJ2-7,ASRPNRDEQY
TRBV12-5,TRBJ1-5,ASFRGVPPQH
TRBV4-1,TRBJ1-3,ASSQEDRAENTIY
TRBV5-1,TRBJ1-4,ASSGAGSGEKLF
TRBV11-2,TRBJ2-7,ASSLRQLDEQY
TRBV2,TRBJ1-5,ASSGATGIRTQH
TRBV19,TRBJ1-1,ASSVPRDRVAEAF
TRBV7-9,TRBJ2-5,ASKGGVNQETQY
TRBV5-1,TRBJ1-1,ASSQQVMNTEAF
TRBV7-9,TRBJ1-2,ASSLGAEGGYT
TRBV3-1/TRBV3-2,TRBJ1-4,ASSQGRLPEKLF
TRBV29-1,TRBJ2-7,SVDTDRGRGEQY
TRBV5-6,TRBJ2-1,ASSLDWNEQF
TRBV6-1,TRBJ1-2,ASSEYGGYGYT
TRBV28,TRBJ2-7,ASSLFDPGGYEQY
TRBV27,TRBJ1-2,ASSHGQGAMGYT
TRBV3-1/TRBV3-2,TRBJ1-6,ASSQYRGRSSYNSPLH
TRBV6-5,TRBJ1-2,ASSYSQGSSVYGYT
TRBV5-6,TRBJ1-6,ASSLGAQGNSPLH
TRBV5-4,TRBJ1-6,ASSLAPGQSNSPLH
TRBV2,TRBJ1-5,ASSKLARTGGHQPQH
TRBV30,TRBJ2-1,AWSVGRGSQF
TRBV3-1/TRBV3-2,TRBJ1-1,ASSQGLDRGTEAF
TRBV13,TRBJ1-5,ASSFERGSGQGQPQH
TRBV5-5,TRBJ2-7,ASSSRGTESYEQY